These 17 T cell receptor beta chains originate from one sample sequenced in a study of T cells in Graves' hyperthyroidism and ophthalmopathy (dated by TCRdb to between 2017 and 2020). Receptor amplification or capture employed multiplex PCR. The reads were generated on an Illumina HiSeq 2000. Amplification of TCR beta CDR3 regions was carried out from RNA transcripts. A first-round RT-PCR of the TCR CDR3 used the HTBI primer set with the Qiagen OneStep RT-PCR kit. TCRdb reworked the public reads: Q25 trimming with fastp, MiXCR clone assembly, productive beta chains retained. Each CDR3 protein gets just one entry, which takes the most common genes and DNA from the rows behind it. This sample lists about 580,000 distinct CDR3 sequences; 46% were detected once. The leading ten clones occupy 7.5% to 8.5% of the sample. Sequencing was done on a sample of peripheral blood or thyroid tissue (not recorded which). The receptors were sampled from a woman under 30 with Graves' hyperthyroidism.

This clonotype appeared a few times. The gene calls are TRBV6-5 and TRBJ2-5; D remains unclear. The CDR3 is made up of 11 amino acids. Germline V gives CDR1 MNHEY, CDR2 SVGAGI. V shed 5 bases and J shed 7 bases, with 8 bases lying between them. CDR3 protein: CASSGRGTQYF. CDR3 DNA: TGTGCCAGCAGTGGACGCGGGACCCAGTACTTC.

This clonotype was seen only a few times. V gene TRBV5-8 combines with J gene TRBJ2-2; TRBD2 matches at 14 bases. Per germline, CDR1 SGHTS and CDR2 YDEGEE. This CDR3 contains 17 residues. Unmatched junction bases numbered 9, after V lost 4 bases and J lost 7 bases. CDR3 sequence reads: CASSLRTSGRWDGELFF. CDR3 bases: TGTGCCAGCAGCCTCCGGACTAGCGGGAGGTGGGACGGGGAGCTGTTTTTT.

Only a few counts were recorded for this clonotype. The genes are TRBV20-1 and TRBJ2-1; 10 bases match TRBD2. The V and J ends lost 1 base and 9 bases, in that order; junction bases with no gene match: 9. The CDR3 contains 15 residues. Germline V gene sequence: CDR1 DFQATT, CDR2 SNEGSKA (reference sequence). The CDR3 nucleotides are TGCAGTGCTAGAGGGACTAGCGGTTTCCTCGGTGAGCAGTTCTTC. This translates into CSARGTSGFLGEQFF.

This clonotype has more than one count but fewer than ten. This rearrangement joins TRBV12-3 or TRBV12-4 to TRBJ2-3, with a weak D call TRBD2 (7 bases). The V gene lost 8 bases and the J gene lost 4 bases, with 13 bases spanning the gap. The CDR3 contains 13 residues. The CDR3 loop is CASGGGGSDTQYF. Written as DNA, the CDR3 is TGTGCCAGCGGAGGGGGAGGGTCAGATACGCAGTATTTT.

The rearrangement uses TRBV7-9 and TRBJ1-1, with TRBD1 matching over 10 bases. The germline gives CDR1 SEHNR, CDR2 FQNEAQ (reference sequence). V lost 1 base and J lost 0; bases outside the gene matches: 8. This CDR3 region has 18 residues. CDR3 nucleotide sequence: TGTGCCAGCAGCTTAGACGGGACAGGGGTCTTATTGAACACTGAAGCTTTCTTT. This codes for CASSLDGTGVLLNTEAFF.

J is TRBJ2-7 and V is TRBV6-5, with 10 bases that match TRBD1. This CDR3 spans 15 amino acids. V lost 5 bases to trimming and J lost 0 bases; unmatched junction nucleotides: 4. The germline CDR1 and CDR2 sequences are MNHEY and SVGAGI. The CDR3 loop is CASSRDRGPSYEQYF. Written as DNA, the CDR3 is TGTGCCAGCAGTCGGGACAGGGGTCCCTCCTACGAGCAGTACTTC.

This clonotype was counted at least ten times. This chain joins TRBV6-1 and TRBJ1-1; a possible D gene is TRBD1 (6 bases). The V end lost 7 bases, the J end lost 2 bases, and 20 bases lay between the germline ends. Germline assignment: CDR1 MNHNS and CDR2 SASEGT. The CDR3 runs to 16 residues. The CDR3 loop is CASTVLQTGPNTEAFF. The CDR3 nucleotides read TGTGCCAGCACCGTACTTCAAACAGGGCCTAACACTGAAGCTTTCTTT.

In this sample, this clonotype turned up a few times. Germline is not matched at one junction end, which may reflect a read error. The chain combines TRBV7-3 with TRBJ2-2; D possibly corresponds to TRBD2 (5 bases). Germline values: CDR1 SGHTA, CDR2 FQGTGA. The CDR3 has 13 amino acids. The CDR3 nucleotides read TGTGCCAGCAGCTTCGGGATCTACAATGAGCAGTTTTTT. It codes for CASSFGIYNEQFF.

In its sample, this clonotype was seen many times. This chain links TRBV10-3 with TRBJ2-7, with 7 bases lining up with TRBD2. The CDR3 runs to 16 residues. Germline V lookup: CDR1 ENHRY, CDR2 SYGVKD. V was clipped by 6 bases and J by 0 bases; unmatched bases: 11. The CDR3, as DNA: TGTGCCATCAGCCCACTAGGCGGGGGAGTCTCCTACGAGCAGTACTTC. It specifies CAISPLGGGVSYEQYF.

This clonotype was found many times. The CDR3 DNA reads TGTGCCAGCAGCGCCGGGGGGACCGGGGCCGTCGGGGAGCTGTTTTTT. It translates to CASSAGGTGAVGELFF. V and J are TRBV9 and TRBJ2-2; the match to TRBD2 covers 7 bases. V dropped 3 bases and J dropped 7; count of bases not matched to a gene: 12. CDR1 SGDLS and CDR2 YYNGEE come from the germline V gene. CDR3 length: 16 amino acids.

The V call is TRBV24-1, the J call TRBJ2-5; TRBD1 is a possible D gene (6 bases). V was pared by 11 bases and J by 5 bases, with 17 bases between. There are 13 residues in the CDR3. Germline CDR1 and CDR2: KGHDR and SFDVKD. CDR3 in amino acids: CASTIGQRETQYF. In DNA, the CDR3 is TGTGCCAGCACCATCGGACAGAGGGAGACCCAGTACTTC.

This clonotype was counted a single time. This is likely a read error, given that the CDR3 carries no conserved phenylalanine or tryptophan at its end. The DNA is omitted, as the CDR3 cannot be located on it reliably, and the CDR3 follows TCRdb's listing. The V and J genes are TRBV2 and TRBJ1-2; the D call of TRBD1 is as the table states it, not checked on the DNA. The CDR3 length is 11 residues, termini included. Germline V CDR1 and CDR2: SNHLY, FYNNEI. CDR3 sequence: CARAPGRTHTY.

V usage is TRBV29-1 and J usage is TRBJ1-5; D is unresolved. The CDR3 sequence is 11 residues long. Germline V gene data show CDR1 as SQVTM and CDR2 as ANQGSEA. V lost 6 bases and J 11 bases, leaving 14 bases between the germline ends. The CDR3 spells CSVGERETQHF. CDR3 coding DNA: TGCAGCGTGGGAGAGCGAGAGACCCAGCATTTT. The full variable domain, in which reference TRBV29-1 and TRBJ1-5 provide the parts outside the CDR3, is SAVISQKPSRDICQRGTSLTIQCQVDSQVTMMFWYRQQPGQSLTLIATANQGSEATYESGFVIDKFPISRPNLTFSTLTVSNMSPEDSSIYLCSVGERETQHFGDGTRLSIL.

This clonotype was counted ten times or more. This chain connects TRBV29-1 to TRBJ1-4; 7 nucleotides align to TRBD1. The V segment lost 4 bases and the J segment 6 bases; nucleotides outside the gene matches: 8. Germline V gene lookup returns CDR1 SQVTM and CDR2 ANQGSEA. The CDR3 runs to 14 residues. The CDR3 DNA sequence: TGCAGCGTTGGGAGAGGGGGCGGTGATGAAAAACTGTTTTTT. Residues: CSVGRGGGDEKLFF.

This clonotype was recorded at least ten times. The chain uses TRBV7-8 and TRBJ2-2; TRBD2 agrees at 12 bases. The CDR3 is 19 amino acids. Germline assignment: CDR1 SGHVS and CDR2 FQNEAQ. V lost 0 bases, J lost 0 bases, and 5 bases stayed unmatched. This chain's CDR3 is CASSLARLAGGPNTGELFF. CDR3 DNA: TGTGCCAGCAGCTTAGCCCGGCTAGCGGGAGGGCCGAACACCGGGGAGCTGTTTTTT.

V usage is TRBV6-6 and J usage is TRBJ1-4, with a weak D call TRBD1 (5 bases). This CDR3 is 13 amino acids long. Trimming removed 1 base from V and 6 bases from J, with 6 bases in between. The germline V gene has CDR1 MNHNY and CDR2 SVGAGI (reference sequence). The CDR3 nucleotides read TGTGCCAGCAGTTACTTGGGGGATGAAAAACTGTTTTTT. Amino acids: CASSYLGDEKLFF.

This clonotype occurred many times. V gene TRBV7-9 combines with J gene TRBJ2-7; 7 bases match TRBD2. The CDR3 has 15 residues. Germline V gene lookup returns CDR1 SEHNR and CDR2 FQNEAQ (reference sequence). V was clipped by 4 bases and J by 0 bases; unmatched bases: 6. CDR3 sequence reads: CASSYGGSLSYEQYF. CDR3 DNA sequence: TGTGCCAGCAGCTACGGGGGGTCCCTCTCCTACGAGCAGTACTTC. Filled out from reference TRBV7-9 and TRBJ2-7, the complete variable domain reads DTGVSQNPRHKITKRGQNVTFRCDPISEHNRLYWYRQTLGQGPEFLTYFQNEAQLEKSRLLSDRFSAERPKGSFSTLEIQRTEQGDSAMYLCASSYGGSLSYEQYFGPGTRLTVT.